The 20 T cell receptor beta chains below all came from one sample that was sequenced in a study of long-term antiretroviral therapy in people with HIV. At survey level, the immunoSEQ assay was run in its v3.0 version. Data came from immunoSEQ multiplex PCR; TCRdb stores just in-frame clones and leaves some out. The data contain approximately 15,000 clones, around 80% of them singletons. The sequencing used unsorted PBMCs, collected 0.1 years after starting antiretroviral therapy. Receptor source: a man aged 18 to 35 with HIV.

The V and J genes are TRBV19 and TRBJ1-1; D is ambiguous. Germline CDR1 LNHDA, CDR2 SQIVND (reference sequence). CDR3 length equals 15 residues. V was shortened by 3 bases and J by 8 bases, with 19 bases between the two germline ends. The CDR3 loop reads CASSIDRIGIGEAFF. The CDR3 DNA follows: TGTGCCAGTAGTATCGATAGAATAGGAATCGGAGAAGCTTTCTTT. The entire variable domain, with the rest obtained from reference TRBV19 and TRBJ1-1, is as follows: DGGITQSPKYLFRKEGQNVTLSCEQNLNHDAMYWYRQDPGQGLRLIYYSQIVNDFQKGDIAEGYSVSREKKESFPLTVTSAQKNPTAFYLCASSIDRIGIGEAFFGQGTRLTVV.

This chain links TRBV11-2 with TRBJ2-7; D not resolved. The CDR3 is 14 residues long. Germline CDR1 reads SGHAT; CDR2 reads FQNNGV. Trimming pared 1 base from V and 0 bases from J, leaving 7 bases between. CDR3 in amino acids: CASSLGGSSYEQYF. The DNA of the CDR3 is TGTGCCAGCAGCTTAGGCGGCAGCTCCTACGAGCAGTACTTC. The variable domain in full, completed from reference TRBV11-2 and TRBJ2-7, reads EAGVAQSPRYKIIEKRQSVAFWCNPISGHATLYWYQQILGQGPKLLIQFQNNGVVDDSQLPKDRFSAERLKGVDSTLKIQPAKLEDSAVYLCASSLGGSSYEQYFGPGTRLTVT.

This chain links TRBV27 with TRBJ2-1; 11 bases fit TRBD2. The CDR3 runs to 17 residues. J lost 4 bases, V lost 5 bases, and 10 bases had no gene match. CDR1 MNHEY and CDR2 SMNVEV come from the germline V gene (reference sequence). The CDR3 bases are TGTGCCAGCAGTCTCAGATCCGGGACTAGCGGATACAATGAGCAGTTCTTC. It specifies CASSLRSGTSGYNEQFF.

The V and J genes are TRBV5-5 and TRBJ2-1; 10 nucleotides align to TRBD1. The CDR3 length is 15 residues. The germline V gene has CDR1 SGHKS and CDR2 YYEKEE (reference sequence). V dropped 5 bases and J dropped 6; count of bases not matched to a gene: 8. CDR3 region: CASRPRDRGSNEQFF. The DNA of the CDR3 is TGTGCCAGCAGACCGAGGGACAGGGGCTCCAATGAGCAGTTCTTC. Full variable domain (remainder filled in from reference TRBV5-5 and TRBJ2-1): DAGVTQSPTHLIKTRGQQVTLRCSPISGHKSVSWYQQVLGQGPQFIFQYYEKEERGRGNFPDRFSARQFPNYSSELNVNALLLGDSALYLCASRPRDRGSNEQFFGPGTRLTVL.

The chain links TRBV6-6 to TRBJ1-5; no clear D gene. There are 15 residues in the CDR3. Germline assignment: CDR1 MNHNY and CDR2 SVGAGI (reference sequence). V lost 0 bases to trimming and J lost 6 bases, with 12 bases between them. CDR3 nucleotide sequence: TGTGCCAGCAGTTACTCGATAGGTAAAACTCAGCCCCAGCATTTT. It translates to CASSYSIGKTQPQHF.

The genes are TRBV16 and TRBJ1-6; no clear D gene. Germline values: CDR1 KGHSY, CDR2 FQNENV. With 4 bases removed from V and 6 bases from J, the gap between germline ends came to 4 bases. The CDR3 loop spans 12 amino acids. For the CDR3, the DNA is TGTGCCAGCAGCCCCCCTAATTCACCCCTCCACTTT. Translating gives CASSPPNSPLHF.

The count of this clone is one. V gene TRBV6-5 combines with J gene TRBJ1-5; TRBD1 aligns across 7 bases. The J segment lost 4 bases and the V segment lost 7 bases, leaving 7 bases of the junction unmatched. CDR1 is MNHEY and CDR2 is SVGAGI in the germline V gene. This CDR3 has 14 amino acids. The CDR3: CASTPGGDNQPQHF. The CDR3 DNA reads TGTGCCAGCACTCCAGGGGGGGATAATCAGCCCCAGCATTTT.

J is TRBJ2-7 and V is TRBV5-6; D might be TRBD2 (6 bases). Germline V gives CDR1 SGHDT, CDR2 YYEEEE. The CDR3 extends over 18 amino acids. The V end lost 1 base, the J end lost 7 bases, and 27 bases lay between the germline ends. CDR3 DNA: TGTGCCAGCAGCTTGTGGAGGACTACCCCCGTACCCGGGACGGAGCAGTACTTC. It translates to CASSLWRTTPVPGTEQYF.

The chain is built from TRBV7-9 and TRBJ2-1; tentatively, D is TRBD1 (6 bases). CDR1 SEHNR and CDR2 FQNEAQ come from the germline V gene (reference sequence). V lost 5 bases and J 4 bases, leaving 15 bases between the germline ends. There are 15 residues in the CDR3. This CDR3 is CASSHITGYYNEQFF. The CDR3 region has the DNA TGTGCCAGCAGCCATATTACAGGGTATTACAATGAGCAGTTCTTC.

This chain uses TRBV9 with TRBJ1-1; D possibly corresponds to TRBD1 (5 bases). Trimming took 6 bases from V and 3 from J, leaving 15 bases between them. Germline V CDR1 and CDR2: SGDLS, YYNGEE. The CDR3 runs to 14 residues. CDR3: CASTPGASDTEAFF. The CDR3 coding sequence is TGTGCCAGCACCCCTGGGGCCTCGGACACTGAAGCTTTCTTT.

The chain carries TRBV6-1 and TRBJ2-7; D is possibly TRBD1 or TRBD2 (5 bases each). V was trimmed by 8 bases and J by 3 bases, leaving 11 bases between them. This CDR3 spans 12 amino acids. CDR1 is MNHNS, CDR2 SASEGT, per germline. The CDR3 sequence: CASLWGNYEQYF. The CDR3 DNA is TGTGCCAGCCTATGGGGGAACTACGAGCAGTACTTC.

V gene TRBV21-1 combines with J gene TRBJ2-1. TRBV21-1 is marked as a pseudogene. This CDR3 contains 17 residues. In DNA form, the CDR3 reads TGTGCCAGCAGCCACTGGGACGGGGACCCTAGGGCTCTAGGGCAGTTCTTC. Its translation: CASSHWDGDPRALGQFF.

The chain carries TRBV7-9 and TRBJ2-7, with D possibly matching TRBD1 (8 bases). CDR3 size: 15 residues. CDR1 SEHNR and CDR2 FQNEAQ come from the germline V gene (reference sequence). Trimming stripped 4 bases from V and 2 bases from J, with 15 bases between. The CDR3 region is CASSWEGQAPYEQYF. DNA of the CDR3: TGTGCCAGCAGCTGGGAGGGACAGGCCCCCTACGAGCAGTACTTC.

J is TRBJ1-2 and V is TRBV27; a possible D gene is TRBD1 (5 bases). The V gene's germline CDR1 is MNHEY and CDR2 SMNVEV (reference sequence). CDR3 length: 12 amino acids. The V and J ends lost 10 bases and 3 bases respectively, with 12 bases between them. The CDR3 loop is CATGRGDYGYTF. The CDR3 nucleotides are TGTGCCACGGGGAGGGGTGACTATGGCTACACCTTC.

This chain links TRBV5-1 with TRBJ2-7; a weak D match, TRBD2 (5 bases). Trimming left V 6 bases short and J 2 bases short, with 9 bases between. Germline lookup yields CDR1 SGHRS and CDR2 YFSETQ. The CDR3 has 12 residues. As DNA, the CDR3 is TGCGCCAGCAAGGCGGGTACCTACGAGCAGTACTTC. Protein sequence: CASKAGTYEQYF.

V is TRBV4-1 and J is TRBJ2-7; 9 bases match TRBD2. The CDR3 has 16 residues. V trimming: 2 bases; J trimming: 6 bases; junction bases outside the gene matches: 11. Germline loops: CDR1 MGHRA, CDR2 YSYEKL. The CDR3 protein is CASSQYPSGRSSEQYF. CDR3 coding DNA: TGCGCCAGCAGCCAATACCCCAGCGGGAGGTCGAGCGAGCAGTACTTC.

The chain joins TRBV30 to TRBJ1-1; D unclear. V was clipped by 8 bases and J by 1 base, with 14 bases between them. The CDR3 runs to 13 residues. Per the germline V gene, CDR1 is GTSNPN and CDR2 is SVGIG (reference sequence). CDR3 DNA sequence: TGTGCCCACGACCGCTCGGCGAACACTGAAGCTTTCTTT. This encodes CAHDRSANTEAFF.

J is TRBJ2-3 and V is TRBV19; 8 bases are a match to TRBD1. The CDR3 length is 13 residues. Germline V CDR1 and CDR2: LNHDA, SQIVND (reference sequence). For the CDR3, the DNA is TGTGGATCCAGGGCAGGGGGCCCGGGGACGCAGTATTTT. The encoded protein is CGSRAGGPGTQYF.

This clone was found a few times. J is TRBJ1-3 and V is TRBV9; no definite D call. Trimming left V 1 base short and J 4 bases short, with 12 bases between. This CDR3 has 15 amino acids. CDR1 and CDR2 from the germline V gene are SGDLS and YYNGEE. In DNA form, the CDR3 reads TGTGCCAGCAGCGTATCGGGGAATGAGGGAAACACCATATATTTT. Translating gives CASSVSGNEGNTIYF. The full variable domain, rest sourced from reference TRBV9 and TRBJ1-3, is DSGVTQTPKHLITATGQRVTLRCSPRSGDLSVYWYQQSLDQGLQFLIQYYNGEERAKGNILERFSAQQFPDLHSELNLSSLELGDSALYFCASSVSGNEGNTIYFGEGSWLTVV.

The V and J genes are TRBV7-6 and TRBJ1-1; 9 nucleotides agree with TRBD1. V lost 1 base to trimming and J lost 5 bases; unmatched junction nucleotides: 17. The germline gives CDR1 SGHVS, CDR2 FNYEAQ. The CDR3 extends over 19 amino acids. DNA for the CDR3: TGTGCCAGCAGCTTAGGATTCCTCGGGGACAGGGCTTCGGGTACTGAAGCTTTCTTT. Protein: CASSLGFLGDRASGTEAFF.